The clone carrying this TCR beta chain was observed a handful of times. This CDR3 is built from 15 residues. Trimming took off 0 bases at V and 4 bases at J, with 13 bases between the two ends. Germline V gives CDR1 SGHRS, CDR2 YFSETQ. In the study's own analysis: Amplification of reference gene primers was used by the study to estimate nucleated cell counts. Clones were read by immunoSEQ multiplex PCR, and TCRdb kept only the in-frame ones, dropping some. Clone size and V and J calls were adopted from that table, with D and trimming inferred from the DNA. Among over 85,000 clones listed, roughly 80% were seen once. The data belong to a study of blood T cell repertoires in COVID-19. Study summary: Spain, Italy and the United States supplied samples that represented acute and convalescent COVID-19. Sample material is recorded as cDNA or gDNA derived from T cells, B-cell-depleted T cells, or PBMCs.

Sample: peripheral blood. The receptor was isolated from an older woman with acute or convalescent COVID-19. This chain uses TRBV5-1 with TRBJ1-1; D is unclear. CDR3 residues: CASSLEQEPGTEAFF. The CDR3 DNA follows: TGCGCCAGCAGCTTGGAGCAGGAACCCGGCACTGAAGCTTTCTTT.